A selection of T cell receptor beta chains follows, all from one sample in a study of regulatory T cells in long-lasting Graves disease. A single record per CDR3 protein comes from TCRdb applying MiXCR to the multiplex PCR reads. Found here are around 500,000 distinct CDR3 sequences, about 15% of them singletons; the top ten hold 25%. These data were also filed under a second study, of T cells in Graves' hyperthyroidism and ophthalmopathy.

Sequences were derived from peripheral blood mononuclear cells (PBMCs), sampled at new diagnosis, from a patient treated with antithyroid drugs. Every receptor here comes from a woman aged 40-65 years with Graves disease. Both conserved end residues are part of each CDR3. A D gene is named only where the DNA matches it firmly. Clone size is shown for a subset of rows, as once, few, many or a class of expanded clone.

CASRSGQTSYEQYF	TGTGCCAGCAGATCGGGACAGACCTCCTACGAGCAGTACTTC	TRBV5-5	TRBD1	TRBJ2-7	many
CASARDPGISEQFF	TGCGCCAGCGCAAGGGATCCGGGGATCAGTGAGCAGTTCTTC	TRBV4-1	NA	TRBJ2-1	NA
CSDRPYNEQFF	TGCAGCGACCGACCTTACAATGAGCAGTTCTTC	TRBV29-1	NA	TRBJ2-1	NA
CASSQETANYGYTF	TGCGCCAGCAGCCAAGAAACAGCTAACTATGGCTACACCTTC	TRBV4-1	NA	TRBJ1-2	few
CASSVDRDGELFF	TGTGCCAGCAGCGTCGACAGGGACGGGGAGCTGTTTTTT	TRBV7-3	TRBD1	TRBJ2-2	few
CSARNPNSGNTIYF	TGCAGTGCTCGGAACCCGAACTCTGGAAACACCATATATTTT	TRBV20-1	NA	TRBJ1-3	few
CASSANGETQYF	TGCGCCAGCAGCGCTAACGGGGAGACCCAGTACTTC	TRBV5-1	NA	TRBJ2-5	NA
CASSQYRDTYSNQPQHF	TGTGCCAGCAGTCAATACCGGGACACTTATAGCAATCAGCCCCAGCATTTT	TRBV6-1	NA	TRBJ1-5	few
CASSSSGLNTGELFF	TGTGCCAGTAGCAGTAGCGGTTTGAACACCGGGGAGCTGTTTTTT	TRBV19	NA	TRBJ2-2	NA
CASSLFTGAKYNEQFF	TGTGCCAGCAGCTTGTTTACAGGGGCGAAATACAATGAGCAGTTCTTC	TRBV5-5	TRBD1	TRBJ2-1	NA
CSVGTVLGTEQFF	TGCAGCGTGGGGACGGTCTTGGGAACTGAGCAGTTCTTC	TRBV29-1	NA	TRBJ2-1	many
CASTLERGGASDTQYF	TGCGCCAGCACCTTGGAACGCGGGGGGGCATCAGATACGCAGTATTTT	TRBV5-1	TRBD2	TRBJ2-3	NA
CSARGFASGGLQETQYF	TGCAGTGCTAGAGGTTTCGCTAGCGGGGGGCTCCAAGAGACCCAGTACTTC	TRBV20-1	TRBD2	TRBJ2-5	many
CASSLEIESGSPLHF	TGTGCCAGCAGTCTCGAGATAGAATCGGGTTCACCCCTCCACTTT	TRBV12-3/TRBV12-4	NA	TRBJ1-6	many
CSAGGGSTEAFF	TGCAGTGCTGGGGGGGGGAGCACTGAAGCTTTCTTT	TRBV20-1	NA	TRBJ1-1	many
CSVEGIDTGYTF	TGCAGCGTTGAAGGAATTGATACTGGCTACACCTTC	TRBV29-1	NA	TRBJ1-2	few
CASSHPGTSGRTQYF	TGTGCCAGCAGCCACCCCGGGACTAGTGGAAGAACGCAGTATTTT	TRBV7-9	TRBD2	TRBJ2-3	many
CASSLYDGGETQYF	TGTGCCAGCAGCTTATATGACGGGGGAGAGACCCAGTACTTC	TRBV7-9	NA	TRBJ2-5	few
CASTPLGEPNSNQPQHF	TGTGCCAGTACCCCCCTGGGGGAGCCGAATAGCAATCAGCCCCAGCATTTT	TRBV19	NA	TRBJ1-5	NA
CAWSVGGVYNEQFF	TGTGCCTGGAGTGTTGGCGGGGTCTACAATGAGCAGTTCTTC	TRBV30	NA	TRBJ2-1	many
CASTSGTSGAPTQYF	TGTGCCAGCACTTCAGGGACTAGCGGGGCCCCGACCCAGTACTTC	TRBV11-2	TRBD2	TRBJ2-5	NA
CSVYYRNEAFF	TGCAGCGTCTACTATCGAAATGAAGCTTTCTTT	TRBV29-1	NA	TRBJ1-1	few
CSAREWEGASGYTF	TGCAGTGCTAGAGAGTGGGAGGGGGCATCGGGCTACACCTTC	TRBV20-1	TRBD1	TRBJ1-2	many
CASIGTTRAGAFF	TGTGCCAGCATAGGCACCACCCGGGCTGGAGCTTTCTTT	TRBV6-1	NA	TRBJ1-1	many
CASKRSGQGSNQPQHF	TGTGCCAGCAAGAGATCGGGACAGGGTAGCAATCAGCCCCAGCATTTT	TRBV27	TRBD1	TRBJ1-5	many
CASIGGQGFRTEAFF	TGTGCCAGTATAGGAGGACAGGGGTTTAGAACTGAAGCTTTCTTT	TRBV19	TRBD1	TRBJ1-1	many
CASSGQGTHQPQHF	TGTGCCAGCAGTGGACAGGGGACCCATCAGCCCCAGCATTTT	TRBV6-1	TRBD1	TRBJ1-5	many
CASSRTGVDEQYF	TGTGCCAGCAGCCGGACAGGGGTCGACGAGCAGTACTTC	TRBV12-3/TRBV12-4	TRBD1	TRBJ2-7	many
CASSSPTGGETQYF	TGCGCCAGCAGCTCTCCCACTGGGGGAGAGACCCAGTACTTC	TRBV5-1	NA	TRBJ2-5	few
CASSRVGAGVYTEAFF	TGTGCCAGTAGTCGGGTAGGGGCGGGGGTCTACACTGAAGCTTTCTTT	TRBV19	NA	TRBJ1-1	many
CSATGVSGYTF	TGCAGTGCTACAGGGGTCAGTGGCTACACCTTC	TRBV20-1	NA	TRBJ1-2	many
CASSPVGGSQPQHF	TGTGCCAGCAGCCCCGTCGGGGGCAGTCAGCCCCAGCATTTT	TRBV28	NA	TRBJ1-5	few
CASSFGTGGAFF	TGCGCCAGCAGCTTCGGGACAGGGGGCGCTTTCTTT	TRBV5-1	TRBD1	TRBJ1-1	NA
CASSQEEADTQYF	TGCGCCAGCAGCCAAGAGGAGGCAGATACGCAGTATTTT	TRBV4-1	NA	TRBJ2-3	NA
CATSREGGGLYDYTF	TGTGCCACCAGCAGAGAAGGGGGGGGCCTCTATGACTACACCTTC	TRBV15	NA	TRBJ1-2	few
CSAKGQQANTEAFF	TGCAGCGCCAAAGGTCAACAGGCGAACACTGAAGCTTTCTTT	TRBV29-1	NA	TRBJ1-1	NA
CASSPPGRGIEQYF	TGTGCCAGCAGTCCCCCGGGACGGGGAATCGAGCAGTACTTC	TRBV6-1	NA	TRBJ2-7	NA